This T cell receptor (beta chain) appears in the sequencing data of a study of CD8 T cells in ankylosing spondylitis. Quantitative 5'-RACE with molecular barcodes was used to make the TCR beta libraries. In TCRdb, the 5' RACE reads were re-called with MiXCR into one record per CDR3 protein. This table has around 300,000 distinct CDR3 sequences, 14% to 15% appearing once. V trimming: 4 bases; J trimming: 7 bases; junction bases outside the gene matches: 7. The germline CDR1 and CDR2 sequences are LGHNA and YNFKEQ. The CDR3 sequence is 16 residues long. Findings of the study overall: Made up of fewer than ten highly homologous variants, a TCR beta motif appeared characteristic of ankylosing spondylitis blood. Disease-linked clones had a CD8+ phenotype and relatively low frequency in peripheral blood. From matched ankylosing spondylitis synovial fluid, disease-linked clones were reportedly recovered at significantly enriched levels.

This clonotype was counted a few times. Its antigen is unidentified. The sequencing sample was made of blood, either unsorted or a sorted T cell fraction (not recorded which). The TCR comes from a male donor with ankylosing spondylitis or in good health (not recorded which). The chain links TRBV4-2 to TRBJ2-1, with 13 bases matching TRBD2. The CDR3 here is CASSPRTSGRENEQFF. The CDR3 nucleotides read TGTGCCAGCAGCCCAAGGACTAGCGGGAGAGAGAATGAGCAGTTCTTC.